This TCR beta chain was sequenced during a study of blood T cells in healthy people across ages. The CDR3 is 15 amino acids. With V trimmed by 0 bases and J by 4 bases, 4 bases remained unmatched. CDR1 and CDR2 from the germline V gene are SGDLS and YYNGEE. Concerning this clonotype: What it recognizes is unknown.

Study observations and caveats: Naive T cell percentage showed a strong correlation with the diversity of TCR beta. Age brought a roughly linear fall in TCR beta diversity measured per million T cells.

A sample-barcoded 5' primer and a J-beta primer mix were used in a second PCR of about 7 to 12 cycles. Paired-end reads containing CDR3 totaled no fewer than 2.5 million for each sample. TCRdb reanalysed the 5' RACE reads using MiXCR and keeps one entry per CDR3 protein. In the table there are 1.5 million to 2 million distinct CDR3 sequences, about 30% of which are singletons. Donors ranged from about 6 to 95 years old and were healthy Caucasians in Russia. V is TRBV9 and J is TRBJ1-5; 7 bases are a match to TRBD1. Sequencing used blood. The receptor's source is a woman aged 30 to 39 in good health. In DNA form, the CDR3 reads TGTGCCAGCAGCGTAGGCGAGGGGGCAAATCAGCCCCAGCATTTT. Its translation: CASSVGEGANQPQHF.